This record concerns one T cell receptor beta chain sequence. TCRdb re-called the 5' RACE reads with MiXCR, one entry per CDR3 protein. This sample has fewer than 650,000 distinct CDR3 sequences, with roughly 22% found just once. V dropped 3 bases and J dropped 1 base, with 19 bases sitting between them. Germline V CDR1 and CDR2: MGHRA, YSYEKL. The CDR3 covers 17 residues. The entry originates in a study of T-cell memory formation after mild COVID-19. On the study more broadly: The study found TCR clusters largely donor specific.

The chain combines TRBV4-1 with TRBJ2-7; a weak D match, TRBD2 (5 bases). The TCR originated in an adult woman who had mild COVID-19 (a few samples of this study predate the infection). Cell type and time point are not known. Sequenced: PBMCs or a T cell subset sorted from them (not recorded which). The CDR3 here is CASSHHGRTLQSYEQYF. The CDR3 coding sequence is TGCGCCAGCAGCCATCATGGCCGGACTTTACAGTCCTACGAGCAGTACTTC.